The subject of this entry is one T cell receptor beta chain. Its antigen remains unidentified. Patients aged 18 to 65 had newly diagnosed hyperthyroidism of under 2 months' duration. TCR beta CDR3 region amplification was performed from RNA transcripts. First-round RT-PCR of the TCR CDR3 relied on the HTBI primer set. Each CDR3 protein gets one entry after TCRdb re-called the multiplex PCR reads with MiXCR. Of 350,000 to 400,000 distinct CDR3 sequences detected, about 15% appear once; the ten largest clones hold less than 35%. These data are taken from a study of T cells in Graves' hyperthyroidism and ophthalmopathy. The wider study: Blood was drawn when the patient was first diagnosed and still untreated. Whole-study findings and limits: Ophthalmopathy and stable hyperthyroidism were told apart by a 13 V-J model.

Germline V lookup: CDR1 MGHDK, CDR2 SYGVNS. This CDR3 is 16 amino acids long. Trimming shortened V by 4 bases and J by 0 bases, and 13 bases separated the two germline ends. This TCR came from a woman aged 30 to 39 with Graves' hyperthyroidism. The rearrangement links TRBV25-1 to TRBJ2-1; D is tentatively TRBD1 or TRBD2 (6 bases each). Sequenced material: blood. The CDR3 DNA sequence: TGTGCCAGCAGTGGTCCGGGGGCGGCCTCCTACAATGAGCAGTTCTTC. Protein: CASSGPGAASYNEQFF.